This T cell receptor (beta chain) appears in the sequencing data of a study of technical replicates of blood from several donors. The table came from immunoSEQ multiplex PCR; TCRdb's copy has only in-frame clones and leaves some out. The table includes around 70,000 clones, approximately 93% detected once. This CDR3 comprises 16 residues. V dropped 0 bases and J dropped 5; count of bases not matched to a gene: 10. Germline V CDR1 and CDR2: SGDLS, YYNGEE. The source material was T cells isolated from PBMCs. V gene TRBV9 combines with J gene TRBJ1-2, with 7 bases aligning to TRBD1. This TCR was recovered from a human donor in good health. The DNA for the CDR3 is TGTGCCAGCAGCGTAGGATCGACGGGACAGCCGTATGGCTACACCTTC. Its protein product is CASSVGSTGQPYGYTF.